A selection of T cell receptor beta chains follows, all from one sample in a study of blood T cell repertoires in COVID-19. Sequencing was performed with immunoSEQ multiplex PCR; in TCRdb, only in-frame clones are kept and a portion is missing. The sample has 80,000 or so clones; around 92% are singletons. What was sequenced was peripheral blood. All receptors derive from a woman aged 45-60 years in a cohort sampled during active COVID-19. Both conserved end residues are part of each CDR3. The D gene is left open where the match is weak. Not all rows give a size; the values are once, few, many and, for expanded clones, a class.

>TRBJ1-1|-|TRBV6-2/TRBV6-3|TRBD1
CASNPGTGATEAFF
TGTGCCAGCAACCCCGGGACAGGGGCCACTGAAGCTTTCTTT
>TRBJ1-2|-|TRBV18|TRBD1
CASSPPSGQGSGYTF
TGTGCCAGCTCACCGCCGTCGGGACAGGGGTCTGGCTACACCTTC
>TRBJ1-3|few|TRBV28|-
CASSSQKFAGNTIYF
TGTGCCAGCAGTTCACAGAAGTTCGCTGGAAACACCATATATTTT
>TRBJ1-2|few|TRBV10-3|-
CAISDASYGYTF
TGTGCCATCAGTGACGCCAGCTATGGCTACACCTTC
>TRBJ1-5|-|TRBV7-9|-
CASAGAGSNQPQHF
TGTGCCAGCGCTGGGGCAGGCTCCAATCAGCCCCAGCATTTT
>TRBJ1-5|-|TRBV28|-
CASRAPGNQPQHF
TGTGCCAGCAGAGCACCGGGAAATCAGCCCCAGCATTTT
>TRBJ2-1|once|TRBV10-3|-
CAISPSSEYNEQFF
TGTGCCATCAGCCCAAGTTCTGAGTACAATGAGCAGTTCTTC
>TRBJ2-3|-|TRBV19|-
CASSSGNTDTQYF
TGTGCCAGTAGTAGCGGGAACACAGATACGCAGTATTTT
>TRBJ2-2|-|TRBV5-5|TRBD1
CASSPGTGINTGELFF
TGTGCCAGCAGTCCGGGGACAGGGATCAACACCGGGGAGCTGTTTTTT
>TRBJ2-7|-|TRBV5-1|TRBD2
CASSPGLAGGPAVEQYF
TGCGCCAGCAGCCCGGGACTAGCGGGAGGGCCGGCGGTTGAGCAGTACTTC
>TRBJ2-2|-|TRBV6-6|TRBD1
CASRQGANTGELFF
TGTGCCAGCAGGCAGGGGGCGAACACCGGGGAGCTGTTTTTT
>TRBJ2-5|-|TRBV5-4|TRBD2
CASSLSSGSETQYF
TGTGCCAGCAGCTTGTCTAGCGGGAGTGAGACCCAGTACTTC
>TRBJ2-3|once|TRBV6-5|TRBD2
CASKAGVFTDTQYF
TGTGCCAGCAAGGCGGGGGTCTTCACAGATACGCAGTATTTT
>TRBJ2-2|-|TRBV3-1/TRBV3-2|TRBD2
CASRPSGTNTGELFF
TGTGCCAGCAGACCTAGCGGGACGAACACCGGGGAGCTGTTTTTT
>TRBJ2-2|-|TRBV28|TRBD1
CASGGRGPNGELFF
TGTGCCAGCGGTGGCAGGGGGCCTAACGGGGAGCTGTTTTTT
>TRBJ2-7|-|TRBV7-8|-
CASSFSQGSGYEQYF
TGTGCCAGCAGCTTTTCACAGGGTTCGGGCTACGAGCAGTACTTC
>TRBJ2-3|-|TRBV3-1/TRBV3-2|-
CASSQQKDTQYF
TGTGCCAGCAGCCAACAGAAGGATACGCAGTATTTT
>TRBJ2-3|-|TRBV9|-
CASSVGSSGTDTQYF
TGTGCCAGCAGCGTAGGGAGTAGTGGAACAGATACGCAGTATTTT
>TRBJ2-7|-|TRBV4-1|TRBD2
CASSQNSGRPNTYEQYF
TGCGCCAGCAGCCAAAATAGCGGGAGGCCCAATACCTACGAGCAGTACTTC
>TRBJ1-5|-|TRBV7-6|TRBD1
CASSPFGTEKEPQHF
TGTGCCAGCAGCCCATTCGGGACAGAAAAGGAGCCCCAGCATTTT
>TRBJ2-7|once|TRBV5-1|TRBD1
CASSTGQGALHEQYF
TGCGCCAGCAGCACCGGACAGGGGGCGTTACACGAGCAGTACTTC
>TRBJ2-3|few|TRBV4-1|TRBD2
CASSPGAGEIAQYF
TGCGCCAGCAGCCCCGGAGCGGGAGAAATTGCGCAGTATTTT
>TRBJ1-1|-|TRBV19|TRBD1
CASSLGTGNTEAFF
TGTGCCAGTAGTCTCGGGACAGGGAACACTGAAGCTTTCTTT
>TRBJ2-3|-|TRBV5-6|TRBD2
CASSRLGSGGRTSTDTQYF
TGTGCCAGCAGCCGCCTCGGGAGCGGGGGGCGAACAAGCACAGATACGCAGTATTTT
>TRBJ1-3|-|TRBV3-1/TRBV3-2|TRBD1
CASSQILTGTGNTIYF
TGTGCCAGCAGCCAAATATTGACAGGGACAGGAAACACCATATATTTT
>TRBJ1-2|-|TRBV28|TRBD1
CASSVGTGRGYTF
TGTGCCAGCAGTGTCGGGACAGGGCGCGGCTACACCTTC
>TRBJ2-5|once|TRBV5-1|TRBD2
CASSLLAGRQETQYF
TGCGCCAGCAGCCTGCTAGCGGGTCGTCAAGAGACCCAGTACTTC
>TRBJ2-7|-|TRBV19|-
CASSIGTGKPYEQYF
TGTGCCAGTAGTATCGGCACAGGCAAACCCTACGAGCAGTACTTC
>TRBJ2-5|-|TRBV27|TRBD1
CASSLTGQGGTQYF
TGTGCCAGCAGTCTAACGGGACAGGGAGGGACCCAGTACTTC
>TRBJ2-7|-|TRBV10-3|-
CAISEADSGQYF
TGTGCCATCAGTGAGGCAGACTCGGGGCAGTACTTC
>TRBJ2-1|-|TRBV6-5|-
CASSYSAWGLYNEQFF
TGTGCCAGCAGTTACTCGGCCTGGGGACTTTACAATGAGCAGTTCTTC
>TRBJ2-3|-|TRBV2|-
CASTSRFKDLTDTQYF
TGTGCCAGCACCTCAAGGTTTAAGGACTTAACAGATACGCAGTATTTT
>TRBJ2-5|-|TRBV9|-
CASSVAVAPSGETQYF
TGTGCCAGCAGCGTAGCAGTAGCGCCGAGCGGGGAGACCCAGTACTTC
>TRBJ2-7|-|TRBV28|-
CASSSTATYEQYF
TGTGCCAGCAGTTCGACAGCGACCTACGAGCAGTACTTC
>TRBJ2-3|-|TRBV5-1|TRBD1
CASSPGQGGTDTQYF
TGCGCCAGCAGCCCCGGACAGGGGGGAACAGATACGCAGTATTTT
>TRBJ1-1|-|TRBV19|TRBD1
CASSPRDRNMNTEAFF
TGTGCCAGTAGTCCCCGGGACAGGAATATGAACACTGAAGCTTTCTTT